This TCR beta chain emerged from a study of shared T cell receptors in the human thymus. CDR1 is LNHDA and CDR2 is SQIVND in the germline V gene (reference sequence). Trimming cost V 4 bases and J 6 bases; bases outside gene matches: 11. The CDR3 has 16 amino acids. The assay was immunoSEQ multiplex PCR, and TCRdb's table has in-frame clones only and misses some. The data show 600,000 or so clones, around 87% seen once. This sample also appeared in a second study, on human thymus T cells. That paper notes: Thymus specimens were resections from corrective heart surgery. Reports from related research described highly overlapping thymic repertoires among unrelated individuals.

The sequence was collected from a boy under two years old with a congenital heart defect. The chain uses TRBV19 and TRBJ1-5, with 8 bases that match TRBD1. Sequences were obtained from thymocytes. DNA of the CDR3: TGTGCCAGTAGTACCTCAGACAGGGGCCCTGGTCAGCCCCAGCATTTT. This sequence encodes CASSTSDRGPGQPQHF.